The present TCR beta chain was sequenced within a study of OX40 agonist ivuxolimab in advanced cancers. General study findings and limits: Clonal expansion by week 6 occurred in CD4+ and CD8+ blood T cells (at 0.1 to 3.0 mg/kg). Researchers did not determine the expanded peripheral T cells' antigen specificity. The authors also found low normalized T-cell clonal expansion in some nonresponders.

For this clone: The antigen is unknown.

Cycle 7 day 1, cycle 4 day 1, and baseline were the timepoints at which blood was sampled. Using immunoSEQ multiplex PCR, the repertoire was profiled, and TCRdb retains in-frame clones only, with some absent. The sample consists of 70,000 to 100,000 clones, approximately 84% of them appearing once. The CDR3 is 14 amino acids. Germline assignment: CDR1 SQVTM and CDR2 ANQGSEA. V was shortened by 7 bases and J by 2 bases, with 14 bases between the two germline ends. V gene TRBV29-1 combines with J gene TRBJ2-2, with a possible D match to TRBD1 (6 bases). This TCR was recovered from an adult with an advanced solid tumor such as melanoma, head and neck, liver or kidney cancer. Sequenced material: CD4+ or CD8+ T cells sorted from blood, taken in a trial of the OX40 agonist ivuxolimab. The DNA of the CDR3 is TGCAGCGCCCAAAAGGACAGCAACACCGGGGAGCTGTTTTTT. This gives the protein CSAQKDSNTGELFF.